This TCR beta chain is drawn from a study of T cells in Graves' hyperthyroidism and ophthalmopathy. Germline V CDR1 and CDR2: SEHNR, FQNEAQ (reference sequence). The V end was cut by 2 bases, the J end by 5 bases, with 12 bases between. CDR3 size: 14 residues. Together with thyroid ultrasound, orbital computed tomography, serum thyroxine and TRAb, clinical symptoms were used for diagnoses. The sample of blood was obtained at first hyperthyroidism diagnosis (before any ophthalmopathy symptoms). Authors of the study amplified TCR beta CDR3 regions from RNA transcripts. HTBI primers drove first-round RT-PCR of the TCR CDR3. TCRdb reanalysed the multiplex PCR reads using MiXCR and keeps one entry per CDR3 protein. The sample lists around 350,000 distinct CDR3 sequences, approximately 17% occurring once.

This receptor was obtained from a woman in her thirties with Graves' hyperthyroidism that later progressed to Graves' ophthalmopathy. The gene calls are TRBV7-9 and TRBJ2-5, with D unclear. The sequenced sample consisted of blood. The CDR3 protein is CASSLPPAEETQYF. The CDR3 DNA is TGTGCCAGCAGCTTACCCCCGGCGGAGGAGACCCAGTACTTC. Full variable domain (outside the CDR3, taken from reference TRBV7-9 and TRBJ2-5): DTGVSQNPRHKITKRGQNVTFRCDPISEHNRLYWYRQTLGQGPEFLTYFQNEAQLEKSRLLSDRFSAERPKGSFSTLEIQRTEQGDSAMYLCASSLPPAEETQYFGPGTRLLVL.